Below are 8 T cell receptor beta chains sequenced from a single sample in a study of beta chain features in type 1 diabetes. Antigens of these TCRs are unknown. Findings of the study overall: All four CD4+ subsets from Type 1 diabetes patients carried moderately but significantly shorter TCRB CDR3s.

Of the isolated RNA, all was reverse transcribed, and so the sequenced material was expressed TCRB transcripts. Generated by immunoSEQ multiplex PCR, the TCRdb table keeps only in-frame clones and is missing some. The sample comprises more than 300,000 clones, roughly 12% of which are singletons, and approximately 0.011% rests with the top ten. The sequenced sample consisted of naive CD4+ T cells from blood. The receptor source for this set is a young woman with type 1 diabetes.

This clone showed up just a few times. This chain links TRBV4-3 with TRBJ1-2; D ambiguous. CDR1 and CDR2 from the germline V gene are LGHNA and YSLEER. The CDR3 totals 14 residues. V was shortened by 1 base and J by 0 bases, with 6 bases between the two germline ends. The CDR3 reads CASSQAGTNYGYTF. For the CDR3, the DNA is TGCGCCAGCAGCCAAGCCGGGACTAACTATGGCTACACCTTC.

The V call is TRBV20-1, the J call TRBJ2-1, with D possibly TRBD1 on 5 matching bases. V was trimmed by 7 bases and J by 7 bases, leaving 11 bases between them. Germline CDR1 is DFQATT and CDR2 is SNEGSKA (reference sequence). The CDR3 covers 11 residues. CDR3 region: CSELGRNEQFF. The CDR3 DNA reads TGCAGTGAGTTGGGGCGGAATGAGCAGTTCTTC.

This clone has just a few counts. This rearrangement joins TRBV18 to TRBJ2-5, with TRBD1 matching 11 bases. Germline V gives CDR1 KGHSH, CDR2 LQKENI. After removal of 5 bases from V and 3 bases from J, the junction contained 8 bases not matched to a gene. The CDR3 contains 16 residues. In DNA form, the CDR3 reads TGTGCCAGCTCAGAAGCCGGACAGGGGGCTAAAGAGACCCAGTACTTC. Translating gives CASSEAGQGAKETQYF.

The chain links TRBV7-2 to TRBJ2-5; D may be TRBD2 (6 bases). V dropped 5 bases and J dropped 1 base, with 14 bases sitting between them. The CDR3 is 15 amino acids. The germline CDR1 and CDR2 sequences are SGHTA and FQGNSA. As DNA, the CDR3 is TGTGCCAGCAGCACAGATCGACTAGTCCAAGAGACCCAGTACTTC. This gives the protein CASSTDRLVQETQYF.

This clone was detected a few times. The chain has TRBV7-8 and TRBJ2-3, with D tentatively TRBD2 (6 bases). Per the germline V gene, CDR1 is SGHVS and CDR2 is FQNEAQ. Between the trimmed V and J ends, which lost 5 bases and 2 bases, there was a span of 11 bases. The CDR3 is 14 residues long. The CDR3 sequence: CASSLSGNTDTQYF. The DNA of the CDR3 is TGTGCCAGCAGCCTTAGCGGAAACACAGATACGCAGTATTTT.

The CDR3 bases are TGTGCCAGCACGGACAGGGAAGTGAGAGAGACCCAGTACTTC. Amino acids: CASTDREVRETQYF. The chain uses TRBV2 and TRBJ2-5; 8 bases fit TRBD1. Germline CDR1 SNHLY, CDR2 FYNNEI. The J segment lost 4 bases and the V segment lost 7 bases, leaving 8 bases of the junction unmatched. CDR3 size: 14 residues.

CDR3 residues: CSVVGRVSNTIYF. DNA for the CDR3: TGCAGCGTTGTGGGCAGGGTATCAAACACCATATATTTT. The chain joins TRBV29-1 to TRBJ1-3, with TRBD1 as a possible D gene (5 bases). V dropped 4 bases and J dropped 6 bases, with 13 bases sitting between them. There are 13 residues in the CDR3. Germline V gene sequence: CDR1 SQVTM, CDR2 ANQGSEA.

This clone showed up just a few times. The V gene is TRBV6-6, the J gene TRBJ2-7; 10 bases line up with TRBD2. Germline loops: CDR1 MNHNY, CDR2 SVGAGI (reference sequence). The length of the CDR3 is 14 residues. V was clipped by 6 bases and J by 2 bases; unmatched bases: 4. The CDR3 DNA sequence: TGTGCCAGCAGCCGACTAGCGGGCGCCTACGAGCAGTACTTC. Translating it yields CASSRLAGAYEQYF.